Shown below are 19 T cell receptor beta chains from a single sample sequenced in a study of T cells after yellow fever vaccination. TCRdb used MiXCR to reprocess the 5' RACE reads, holding one entry per CDR3 protein. The sample has approximately 600,000 distinct CDR3 sequences, approximately 13% seen once; the top ten hold just under 15%. Specimen: PBMCs, collected on the day of the yellow fever booster vaccination. These receptors originate from a man between 25 and 39 years old who received the YFV17D yellow fever vaccine.

The CDR3 protein is CSVEDRISGSPVHEQYF. CDR3 coding DNA: TGCAGCGTTGAAGATCGTATTAGCGGGAGTCCCGTACACGAGCAGTACTTC. The V gene is TRBV29-1, the J gene TRBJ2-7; TRBD2 agrees at 9 bases. The CDR3 spans 17 residues. The V and J ends lost 0 bases and 5 bases, in that order; junction bases with no gene match: 14. In germline, CDR1 is SQVTM, CDR2 ANQGSEA.

This chain uses TRBV28 with TRBJ2-2; D is uncertain. CDR1 and CDR2 (germline): MDHEN, SYDVKM. V was clipped by 3 bases and J by 7 bases, with 9 bases between them. This CDR3 comprises 13 residues. The CDR3 sequence: CASSFRRLGELFF. For the CDR3, the DNA is TGTGCCAGCAGTTTCCGAAGGCTCGGGGAGCTGTTTTTT.

The chain combines TRBV13 with TRBJ2-7, with TRBD1 matching over 11 bases. Germline V gene data show CDR1 as PRHDT and CDR2 as FYEKMQ (reference sequence). The CDR3 has 16 residues. With V trimmed by 3 bases and J by 1 base, 5 bases remained unmatched. As DNA, the CDR3 is TGTGCCAGCAGCTTGGGGGACAGGGGGGTTTCCTACGAGCAGTACTTC. It specifies CASSLGDRGVSYEQYF. The full variable domain, rest sourced from reference TRBV13 and TRBJ2-7, is AAGVIQSPRHLIKEKRETATLKCYPIPRHDTVYWYQQGPGQDPQFLISFYEKMQSDKGSIPDRFSAQQFSDYHSELNMSSLELGDSALYFCASSLGDRGVSYEQYFGPGTRLTVT.

This clonotype was counted only a few times. The V and J genes are TRBV18 and TRBJ2-1; 8 bases are a match to TRBD1. V was pared by 8 bases and J by 5 bases, with 11 bases of the junction left unmatched. CDR3 length: 15 amino acids. Germline V gene lookup returns CDR1 KGHSH and CDR2 LQKENI. The CDR3 sequence: CASNAGQARNNEQFF. The DNA for the CDR3 is TGTGCCAGCAACGCGGGACAGGCAAGAAACAATGAGCAGTTCTTC.

This clonotype was observed many times. This rearrangement joins TRBV5-1 to TRBJ2-7; 7 positions agree with TRBD1. Germline-derived CDR1 and CDR2 are SGHRS and YFSETQ. V lost 2 bases to trimming and J lost 3 bases; unmatched junction nucleotides: 8. There are 15 residues in the CDR3. CDR3 sequence: CASSFGDRPLYEQYF. In DNA form, the CDR3 reads TGCGCCAGCAGCTTCGGGGACAGACCTCTCTACGAGCAGTACTTC. The full variable domain, its missing parts supplied by reference TRBV5-1 and TRBJ2-7, is KAGVTQTPRYLIKTRGQQVTLSCSPISGHRSVSWYQQTPGQGLQFLFEYFSETQRNKGNFPGRFSGRQFSNSRSEMNVSTLELGDSALYLCASSFGDRPLYEQYFGPGTRLTVT.

This clonotype showed up many times. The gene calls are TRBV7-2 and TRBJ2-7, with 10 bases that match TRBD2. There are 15 residues in the CDR3. From germline, CDR1 is SGHTA and CDR2 FQGNSA. V was pared by 1 base and J by 2 bases, with 2 bases of the junction left unmatched. DNA for the CDR3: TGTGCCAGCAGCTTAGAAGCGGGAGGGCCCTACGAGCAGTACTTC. Translated: CASSLEAGGPYEQYF.

This clonotype was counted between two and nine times. The chain carries TRBV5-1 and TRBJ1-2; perhaps TRBD1 as D (6 bases). The V gene lost 1 base and the J gene lost 7 bases, with 17 bases spanning the gap. The CDR3 spans 15 residues. Germline assignment: CDR1 SGHRS and CDR2 YFSETQ. The DNA of the CDR3 is TGCGCCAGCAGCTTGTCTCAACAGGGAATGAGTGGCTACACCTTC. Residues: CASSLSQQGMSGYTF.

This clonotype was observed a handful of times. The chain links TRBV20-1 to TRBJ2-7; 7 bases map to TRBD1. The CDR3 extends over 14 amino acids. The germline gives CDR1 DFQATT, CDR2 SNEGSKA (reference sequence). V shed 0 bases and J 7 bases; nucleotides not matched to a gene: 9. CDR3 in DNA: TGCAGTGCTAGAGAGACAGGGCCCCCATGGGAGCAGTACTTC. Encoded protein: CSARETGPPWEQYF.

The gene calls are TRBV6-2 or TRBV6-3 and TRBJ2-5, with D tentatively TRBD1 (5 bases). The V gene's germline CDR1 is MNHEY and CDR2 SVGEGT. With 4 bases removed from V and 5 bases from J, the gap between germline ends came to 17 bases. The length of the CDR3 is 15 residues. The CDR3 reads CASSSHRGRKETQYF. CDR3 bases: TGTGCCAGCAGTTCCCATAGGGGAAGGAAGGAGACCCAGTACTTC.

The rearrangement links TRBV18 to TRBJ2-1, with a possible D match to TRBD2 (6 bases). V shed 5 bases and J shed 1 base, with 12 bases lying between them. The CDR3 has 15 residues. Germline V CDR1 and CDR2: KGHSH, LQKENI. CDR3 sequence reads: CASSTLAASYNEQFF. For the CDR3, the DNA is TGTGCCAGCTCAACCTTAGCGGCGTCCTACAATGAGCAGTTCTTC.

The chain has TRBV28 and TRBJ2-3; D might be TRBD2 (6 bases). The CDR3 length is 13 residues. Germline CDR1 reads MDHEN; CDR2 reads SYDVKM. V was pared by 7 bases and J by 3 bases, with 11 bases between. Written as DNA, the CDR3 is TGTGCCAGCATCACTGGGGGGACAGATACGCAGTATTTT. It translates to CASITGGTDTQYF.

This clonotype was seen more than once but under ten times. The chain is built from TRBV5-1 and TRBJ1-4, with unresolved D. The germline V and J ends were trimmed by 0 bases and 0 bases, with 9 bases remaining between them. The germline V gene encodes CDR1 SGHRS and CDR2 YFSETQ. This CDR3 has 16 amino acids. The CDR3 coding sequence is TGCGCCAGCAGCTTGGGGGCGCGGGCAACTAATGAAAAACTGTTTTTT. Translation gives CASSLGARATNEKLFF.

In this sample, this clonotype turned up a few times. This sequence joins TRBV7-8 and TRBJ2-3; D gene unclear. This CDR3 has 15 residues. Trimming shortened V by 5 bases and J by 8 bases, and 20 bases separated the two germline ends. The germline CDR1 and CDR2 sequences are SGHVS and FQNEAQ. CDR3 amino acids: CASSTHCPQYCTQYF. The CDR3 DNA sequence: TGTGCCAGCAGCACCCATTGCCCGCAGTATTGTACGCAGTATTTT.

This clonotype showed up many times. This sequence joins TRBV6-5 and TRBJ1-4, with D uncertain. Germline V lookup: CDR1 MNHEY, CDR2 SVGAGI. The CDR3 extends over 12 amino acids. Trimming cost V 5 bases and J 8 bases, with 9 bases left between them. The CDR3 bases are TGTGCCAGCAGTGGAGTGGGGGAAAAACTGTTTTTT. Translated, it gives CASSGVGEKLFF.

This clonotype has more than one count but fewer than ten. The gene calls are TRBV5-1 and TRBJ2-1; D might be TRBD2 (5 bases). The germline V gene encodes CDR1 SGHRS and CDR2 YFSETQ. This CDR3 has 13 residues. V shed 3 bases and J shed 7 bases, with 11 bases lying between them. The CDR3 loop is CASSWTDGNEQFF. The DNA of the CDR3 is TGCGCCAGCAGCTGGACTGACGGGAATGAGCAGTTCTTC.

This rearrangement joins TRBV2 to TRBJ2-1; unclear D gene. This CDR3 contains 13 residues. Germline loops: CDR1 SNHLY, CDR2 FYNNEI. The V end was cut by 7 bases, the J end by 7 bases, with 14 bases between. As DNA, the CDR3 is TGTGCCAGCACCAGAAGGTATGATAATGAGCAGTTCTTC. Protein sequence: CASTRRYDNEQFF.

This clonotype was detected only a few times. The V gene is TRBV28, the J gene TRBJ2-1, with a weak D call TRBD1 (5 bases). V was clipped by 6 bases and J by 0 bases, with 15 bases between them. Germline-derived CDR1 and CDR2 are MDHEN and SYDVKM. The CDR3 is made up of 16 amino acids. The CDR3 nucleotides read TGTGCCAGCAGGGGCGACACAGGCTTCTCCTACAATGAGCAGTTCTTC. Protein product: CASRGDTGFSYNEQFF.

The table lists this clonotype with a few counts. The gene calls are TRBV18 and TRBJ2-6; D uncertain. CDR3 length: 15 residues. Trimming shortened V by 3 bases and J by 1 base, and 7 bases separated the two germline ends. The germline gives CDR1 KGHSH, CDR2 LQKENI. CDR3 loop: CASSPVGSGANVLTF. Written as DNA, the CDR3 is TGTGCCAGCTCACCTGTGGGTTCTGGGGCCAACGTCCTGACTTTC.

The chain uses TRBV7-2 and TRBJ2-3, with 11 nucleotides matching TRBD2. The trim removed 3 bases at V and 7 bases at J, leaving 9 bases unmatched. The length of the CDR3 is 16 residues. CDR1 is SGHTA and CDR2 is FQGNSA in the germline V gene. CDR3 protein: CASSLPTSGSRYTQYF. The CDR3 coding sequence is TGTGCCAGCAGCTTGCCAACTAGCGGGAGTAGGTATACGCAGTATTTT.